The clone carrying this TCR beta chain turned up a few times. The junction differs from germline at one of its ends, possibly a read error. The record originates from a study of molecular identifiers for immune sequencing clone quantification. This CDR3 region has 15 residues. Germline CDR1 reads DFQATT; CDR2 reads SNEGSKA (reference sequence). Using its own MiXCR run on the PCR reads, TCRdb lists one record per CDR3 protein. The top ten clones hold roughly 0.85% of a sample with about 640,000 distinct CDR3 sequences, approximately 20% of them seen once. Sequencing was performed on naive CD8+ T cells from blood, with Jurkat cell RNA spiked in. As for subset: FACS-sorted CD8+CD4-CCR7+CD45RA+ naive T cells. The chain employs TRBV20-1 and TRBJ2-7; 7 nucleotides agree with TRBD1. This receptor was taken from a human donor in good health. Some libraries in this study had Jurkat cell RNA spiked in. CDR3 in DNA: TGCAGTGCGAGAGTTCCGGGACAGTCTCCCTACGAGCAGTACTTC. Residues: CSARVPGQSPYEQYF.